The 13 T cell receptor beta chains below all came from one sample that was sequenced in a study of radiotherapy plus CTLA-4 blockade in lung cancer. Libraries were prepared by immunoSEQ multiplex PCR; TCRdb keeps only in-frame clonotypes and omits some of them. The sample comprises some 40,000 clones, roughly four fifths of which are singletons, and under 3% rests with the top ten. The sequencing used peripheral blood, collected from a patient treated with radiotherapy plus ipilimumab. All receptors come from a human donor with non-small cell lung cancer whose response to radiotherapy plus ipilimumab could not be evaluated.

This clone was recorded a few times. This rearrangement joins TRBV7-9 to TRBJ2-1; the D gene is possibly TRBD2 (6 bases). The ends were cut back, 5 bases at V and 0 bases at J, with 14 bases in the middle. Germline V CDR1 and CDR2: SEHNR, FQNEAQ (reference sequence). The length of the CDR3 is 16 residues. The CDR3 sequence: CASSPPDGSSYNEQFF. DNA of the CDR3: TGTGCCAGCAGCCCACCGGACGGGAGCTCCTACAATGAGCAGTTCTTC.

This rearrangement joins TRBV5-1 to TRBJ2-4; possible D gene TRBD2, 7 bases. Trimming pared 4 bases from V and 8 bases from J, leaving 13 bases between. The germline CDR1 and CDR2 sequences are SGHRS and YFSETQ. CDR3 size: 13 residues. CDR3 sequence reads: CASSLEGGDIQYF. The CDR3 nucleotides read TGCGCCAGCAGCCTGGAGGGGGGGGACATTCAGTACTTC.

The chain is built from TRBV15 and TRBJ2-2; 9 bases agree with TRBD1. This CDR3 has 17 residues. Germline assignment: CDR1 LNHNV and CDR2 YYDKDF (reference sequence). The junction had 12 bases not matched to a gene; V was cut back by 9 bases and J by 1 base. The CDR3 DNA reads TGTGCCACTACCGACCCTCCGGGACAGGGGAACACCGGGGAGCTGTTTTTT. This gives the protein CATTDPPGQGNTGELFF.

This clone has only a few counts. This chain connects TRBV19 to TRBJ1-1, with unresolved D. The ends were cut back, 3 bases at V and 1 base at J, with 6 bases in the middle. The CDR3 spans 13 residues. The germline CDR1 and CDR2 sequences are LNHDA and SQIVND (reference sequence). The CDR3 coding sequence is TGTGCCAGTAGTATGTCAGGGAACACTGAAGCTTTCTTT. It yields the protein CASSMSGNTEAFF.

The chain joins TRBV5-1 to TRBJ2-7, with TRBD2 matching over 8 bases. CDR3 size: 13 residues. Per the germline V gene, CDR1 is SGHRS and CDR2 is YFSETQ. J was trimmed by 5 bases and V by 4 bases; bases with no gene match: 5. CDR3 in DNA: TGCGCCAGCAGCCGGGGGGGAAGGGACGAGCAGTACTTC. It is translated as CASSRGGRDEQYF.

This clone was counted a single time. This rearrangement joins TRBV7-2 to TRBJ2-2; possibly TRBD2 for D (5 bases). The CDR3 consists of 16 residues. With 0 bases removed from V and 7 bases from J, the gap between germline ends came to 15 bases. The germline V gene has CDR1 SGHTA and CDR2 FQGNSA. CDR3: CASSLALGLGVGELFF. In DNA form, the CDR3 reads TGTGCCAGCAGCTTAGCTTTAGGGTTGGGAGTCGGGGAGCTGTTTTTT.

The genes are TRBV5-1 and TRBJ2-7; TRBD2 might be the D (6 bases). Germline V gene lookup returns CDR1 SGHRS and CDR2 YFSETQ. This CDR3 has 16 residues. Trimming shortened V by 4 bases and J by 5 bases, and 22 bases separated the two germline ends. The CDR3 sequence: CASSPGLRDDDHEQYF. The CDR3 DNA reads TGCGCCAGCAGCCCTGGCCTGCGGGACGATGACCACGAGCAGTACTTC.

J is TRBJ1-2 and V is TRBV19; tentative D call: TRBD1 (6 bases). This CDR3 has 15 amino acids. Per the germline V gene, CDR1 is LNHDA and CDR2 is SQIVND (reference sequence). The ends were cut back, 3 bases at V and 4 bases at J, with 15 bases in the middle. The CDR3 DNA reads TGTGCCAGTAGTATTCAGGGGTCTGCTGGCTATGGCTACACCTTC. It translates to CASSIQGSAGYGYTF. Together with reference TRBV19 and TRBJ1-2, the CDR3 gives the full variable domain: DGGITQSPKYLFRKEGQNVTLSCEQNLNHDAMYWYRQDPGQGLRLIYYSQIVNDFQKGDIAEGYSVSREKKESFPLTVTSAQKNPTAFYLCASSIQGSAGYGYTFGSGTRLTVV.

The genes are TRBV28 and TRBJ1-4, with unresolved D. The V end lost 6 bases, the J end lost 2 bases, and 16 bases lay between the germline ends. Germline CDR1 reads MDHEN; CDR2 reads SYDVKM. The CDR3 sequence is 16 residues long. The DNA for the CDR3 is TGTGCCAGCAGCCGACGTTTGGGTAGCACTAATGAAAAACTGTTTTTT. Residues: CASSRRLGSTNEKLFF.

V gene TRBV29-1 combines with J gene TRBJ2-3; D is possibly TRBD2 (6 bases). The germline V and J ends were trimmed by 7 bases and 0 bases, with 17 bases remaining between them. The CDR3 length is 15 residues. Germline V CDR1 and CDR2: SQVTM, ANQGSEA. Here the CDR3 DNA reads TGCAGCGCTGGGTGGGACTTAGCTAGCACAGATACGCAGTATTTT. This codes for CSAGWDLASTDTQYF.

The chain links TRBV28 to TRBJ2-7, with D tentatively TRBD2 (6 bases). Germline CDR1 reads MDHEN; CDR2 reads SYDVKM. The CDR3 is 15 residues long. The V gene lost 3 bases and the J gene lost 3 bases, with 15 bases spanning the gap. The CDR3 DNA follows: TGTGCCAGCAGTTTCCAGGGCGGGGTGGTCTACGAGCAGTACTTC. Amino acids: CASSFQGGVVYEQYF.

V is TRBV19 and J is TRBJ2-5; 7 bases agree with TRBD1. Germline CDR1 reads LNHDA; CDR2 reads SQIVND (reference sequence). V lost 6 bases and J lost 5; bases outside the gene matches: 12. This CDR3 is 15 amino acids long. Here the CDR3 reads CASSHDRVNGETQYF. The DNA of the CDR3 is TGTGCCAGTAGCCACGACAGGGTGAACGGCGAGACCCAGTACTTC.

V gene TRBV2 combines with J gene TRBJ2-3; TRBD1 agrees at 8 bases. The ends lost 5 bases at V and 4 bases at J; junction bases unmatched: 8. This CDR3 region has 15 residues. Germline V gives CDR1 SNHLY, CDR2 FYNNEI. The CDR3 spells CASSYDRGDADTQYF. CDR3 coding DNA: TGTGCCAGCAGTTATGACAGGGGAGATGCAGATACGCAGTATTTT.